This TCR beta chain derives from a study of blood T cell repertoires in COVID-19. Libraries were prepared by immunoSEQ multiplex PCR; TCRdb keeps only in-frame clonotypes and omits some of them. The table includes under 250,000 clones, about nine tenths detected once. Germline trimming cut 4 bases from V and 10 bases from J; bases unmatched to any gene: 13. Germline V gene sequence: CDR1 KGHDR, CDR2 SFDVKD. This CDR3 region has 16 residues. In Seattle, patients joined the study during active infection and were tracked longitudinally. This TCR was sampled from a man in his fifties or sixties with COVID-19, enrolled during active disease. Sequenced input: peripheral blood. The rearrangement links TRBV24-1 to TRBJ2-1; 9 nucleotides align to TRBD1. The CDR3 nucleotides read TGTGCCACCAGTGAACACGCCGGGACAGGGCCTTCGGAGCAGTTCTTC. Amino acid sequence: CATSEHAGTGPSEQFF.